The 12 T cell receptor beta chains listed next were all sequenced from one sample in a study of T cell responses to AZD1222 COVID-19 vaccine. Profiled with immunoSEQ multiplex PCR; TCRdb holds only in-frame clones, not every one. The sample has roughly 180,000 clones, about 89% seen once. The sequencing used peripheral blood, collected on day 0 of AZD1222 vaccination. The origin of the receptors is an adult in good health.

The chain's CDR3 is CAERSSYNSPLHF. The DNA for the CDR3 is TGTGCCGAAAGGAGCTCCTATAATTCACCCCTCCACTTT. The chain links TRBV30 to TRBJ1-6, with D unresolved. The V and J ends lost 8 bases and 0 bases respectively, with 8 bases between them. The length of the CDR3 is 13 residues. Germline CDR1 and CDR2: GTSNPN and SVGIG (reference sequence).

This chain links TRBV6-4 with TRBJ1-3; perhaps TRBD1 as D (5 bases). From germline, CDR1 is MRHNA and CDR2 SNTAGT. This CDR3 is built from 17 residues. The V gene lost 3 bases and the J gene lost 1 base, with 16 bases spanning the gap. The CDR3 is CASSEPLTGLSGNTIYF. The CDR3 nucleotides read TGTGCCAGCAGTGAACCTCTGACGGGACTTTCTGGAAACACCATATATTTT.

The chain employs TRBV5-8 and TRBJ1-4, with 10 bases aligning to TRBD1. The CDR3 totals 14 residues. Germline assignment: CDR1 SGHTS and CDR2 YDEGEE. The V segment lost 1 base and the J segment 11 bases; nucleotides outside the gene matches: 5. In DNA form, the CDR3 reads TGTGCCAGCAGCTTGTGGGACAGGGGATCCAAACTGTTTTTT. Its translation is CASSLWDRGSKLFF.

V usage is TRBV28 and J usage is TRBJ2-3; D call uncertain. Germline CDR1 is MDHEN and CDR2 is SYDVKM. The CDR3 has 14 amino acids. The germline V and J ends were trimmed by 6 bases and 8 bases, with 18 bases remaining between them. The CDR3 region has the DNA TGTGCCAGCAGCCCCGTCCGACTGGGTGCTACGCAGTATTTT. It encodes CASSPVRLGATQYF.

The chain joins TRBV11-2 to TRBJ1-1; no firm D call. This CDR3 has 11 residues. The ends were cut back, 3 bases at V and 11 bases at J, with 10 bases in the middle. Germline loops: CDR1 SGHAT, CDR2 FQNNGV. The CDR3 nucleotides are TGTGCCAGCAGCTTTAGGGAGTTGGCTTTCTTT. Translated: CASSFRELAFF. The entire variable domain, with the rest obtained from reference TRBV11-2 and TRBJ1-1, is as follows: EAGVAQSPRYKIIEKRQSVAFWCNPISGHATLYWYQQILGQGPKLLIQFQNNGVVDDSQLPKDRFSAERLKGVDSTLKIQPAKLEDSAVYLCASSFRELAFFGQGTRLTVV.

Note on this clone: The germline gene is not matched at one end of the junction; a read error may be the cause. The chain has TRBV6-2 or TRBV6-3 and TRBJ1-4; D is unclear. CDR3 length equals 12 residues. Germline CDR1 reads MNHEY; CDR2 reads SVGEGT. Here the CDR3 reads CASSLGRGYFDF. The CDR3 DNA is TGTGCCAGCAGTTTGGGCCGAGGGTATTTCGATTTT.

This rearrangement joins TRBV5-4 to TRBJ2-1; TRBD2 aligns across 9 bases. CDR3 length: 16 residues. From germline, CDR1 is SGHNT and CDR2 YYREEE (reference sequence). The V segment lost 4 bases and the J segment 5 bases; nucleotides outside the gene matches: 10. The CDR3 sequence: CASSRGLAGGHNEQFF. For the CDR3, the DNA is TGTGCCAGCAGCCGCGGTCTGGCGGGGGGGCACAATGAGCAGTTCTTC.

The J gene is TRBJ1-1, the V gene TRBV6-6; D unclear. V shed 5 bases and J shed 4 bases, with 11 bases lying between them. CDR1 and CDR2 from the germline V gene are MNHNY and SVGAGI (reference sequence). The CDR3 extends over 13 amino acids. DNA for the CDR3: TGTGCCAGCAGTAGCTTGGGTGGCACTGAAGCTTTCTTT. Its protein is CASSSLGGTEAFF.

A single count supports this clone. The chain recombines TRBV28 with TRBJ1-1, with D hard to call. The V end was cut by 3 bases, the J end by 1 base, with 12 bases between. The CDR3 extends over 15 amino acids. Germline V gene sequence: CDR1 MDHEN, CDR2 SYDVKM. As DNA, the CDR3 is TGTGCCAGCAGTTTCGCCCCCATTGGGAACACTGAAGCTTTCTTT. This gives the protein CASSFAPIGNTEAFF.

This clone was seen a handful of times. The rearrangement uses TRBV6-2 or TRBV6-3 and TRBJ2-1, with 7 bases identical to TRBD1. With 6 bases clipped from V and 8 bases from J, the junction kept 10 bases outside the gene matches. The germline CDR1 and CDR2 sequences are MNHEY and SVGEGT. The CDR3 extends over 14 amino acids. The CDR3: CASSQRTGGDEQFF. DNA of the CDR3: TGTGCCAGCAGCCAGAGGACAGGAGGCGATGAGCAGTTCTTC.

The V gene is TRBV19, the J gene TRBJ2-1; TRBD2 is a possible D gene (6 bases). Germline assignment: CDR1 LNHDA and CDR2 SQIVND (reference sequence). There are 13 residues in the CDR3. V gave up 7 bases and J gave up 6 bases, with 13 bases separating them. The CDR3 loop reads CASNGRDFNEQFF. CDR3 coding DNA: TGTGCCAGTAACGGCCGGGACTTCAATGAGCAGTTCTTC.

This chain uses TRBV7-8 with TRBJ1-3; D unresolved. Germline assignment: CDR1 SGHVS and CDR2 FQNEAQ. V was cut by 0 bases and J by 4 bases, with 10 bases left in between. The CDR3 covers 15 residues. Here the CDR3 reads CASSLALAYGNTIYF. The CDR3 DNA follows: TGTGCCAGCAGCTTAGCGCTGGCCTACGGAAACACCATATATTTT.